Following are 30 T cell receptor beta chains from one sample sequenced in a study of T cell responses to AZD1222 COVID-19 vaccine. The data were produced by immunoSEQ multiplex PCR, yet TCRdb's version contains in-frame clones alone and is incomplete. The profile shows roughly 130,000 clones, 85% to 90% of them singletons. Source: peripheral blood, taken on day 0 of AZD1222 vaccination. The receptors shown here come from an adult in good health.

The rearrangement links TRBV28 to TRBJ1-5; a possible D gene is TRBD1 (6 bases). The germline V gene has CDR1 MDHEN and CDR2 SYDVKM. The ends were cut back, 7 bases at V and 5 bases at J, with 15 bases in the middle. The CDR3 spans 14 residues. In DNA, the CDR3 is TGTGCCAGCAAACTTTCGGACAGAGATCAGCCCCAGCATTTT. Protein: CASKLSDRDQPQHF.

The gene calls are TRBV5-1 and TRBJ2-7, with 7 bases identical to TRBD2. Germline V lookup: CDR1 SGHRS, CDR2 YFSETQ. The CDR3 spans 16 residues. V dropped 0 bases and J dropped 2; count of bases not matched to a gene: 8. DNA of the CDR3: TGCGCCAGCAGCTTGGCCTCGGCTAGCGGCACCTACGAGCAGTACTTC. It translates to CASSLASASGTYEQYF.

This clone was detected once. The CDR3 spells CASSQDSLNTGELFF. The CDR3 DNA is TGCGCCAGCAGCCAAGATTCACTAAACACCGGGGAGCTGTTTTTT. The chain uses TRBV4-3 and TRBJ2-2; no clear D. The germline V and J ends were trimmed by 0 bases and 2 bases, with 7 bases remaining between them. The CDR3 extends over 15 amino acids. CDR1 LGHNA and CDR2 YSLEER come from the germline V gene.

The chain uses TRBV4-3 and TRBJ1-4; a weak D match, TRBD1 (5 bases). This CDR3 contains 16 residues. Trimming removed 1 base from V and 8 bases from J, with 17 bases in between. Germline-derived CDR1 and CDR2 are LGHNA and YSLEER. CDR3 DNA sequence: TGCGCCAGCAGCCAAGGCGTAACGGGCCGGGGGGAAAAACTGTTTTTT. Amino acid sequence: CASSQGVTGRGEKLFF.

The chain joins TRBV6-5 to TRBJ2-2, with D possibly matching TRBD1 (5 bases). V lost 6 bases to trimming and J lost 6 bases, with 11 bases between them. Germline V gene data show CDR1 as MNHEY and CDR2 as SVGAGI. The CDR3 is 13 residues long. The CDR3 coding sequence is TGTGCCAGCAGGCTCCAGGGCCCCGGGGAGCTGTTTTTT. This encodes CASRLQGPGELFF.

V usage is TRBV5-4 and J usage is TRBJ2-7; D not certain. This CDR3 is 11 amino acids long. V was trimmed by 3 bases and J by 4 bases, leaving 5 bases between them. The germline V gene has CDR1 SGHNT and CDR2 YYREEE (reference sequence). This chain's CDR3 is CASSYRYEQYF. CDR3 nucleotide sequence: TGTGCCAGCAGCTACAGATACGAGCAGTACTTC.

This sequence joins TRBV28 and TRBJ2-3; D is ambiguous. V was trimmed by 4 bases and J by 2 bases, leaving 13 bases between them. CDR3 length: 15 residues. Germline CDR1 is MDHEN and CDR2 is SYDVKM. CDR3 loop: CASSSGVWVTDTQYF. CDR3 bases: TGTGCCAGCAGTTCCGGTGTGTGGGTCACAGATACGCAGTATTTT. Variable domain in full (rest from reference TRBV28 and TRBJ2-3): DVKVTQSSRYLVKRTGEKVFLECVQDMDHENMFWYRQDPGLGLRLIYFSYDVKMKEKGDIPEGYSVSREKKERFSLILESASTNQTSMYLCASSSGVWVTDTQYFGPGTRLTVL.

CDR3 nucleotide sequence: TGTGCCAGCAGCTCCGTCACGGGGCGTTCCGGGACCCAGTACTTC. Translating gives CASSSVTGRSGTQYF. The chain uses TRBV11-1 and TRBJ2-5; D is tentatively TRBD1 or TRBD2 (5 bases each). Trimming cost V 4 bases and J 7 bases, with 19 bases left between them. CDR1 and CDR2 (germline): SGHAT, FQDESV (reference sequence). The CDR3 is made up of 15 amino acids. Based on the CDR3 plus reference TRBV11-1 and TRBJ2-5, the full variable domain is EAEVAQSPRYKITEKSQAVAFWCDPISGHATLYWYRQILGQGPELLVQFQDESVVDDSQLPKDRFSAERLKGVDSTLKIQPAELGDSAMYLCASSSVTGRSGTQYFGPGTRLLVL.

V is TRBV28 and J is TRBJ1-1; D is unresolved. This CDR3 has 12 amino acids. Trimming removed 6 bases from V and 5 bases from J, with 10 bases in between. The germline V gene encodes CDR1 MDHEN and CDR2 SYDVKM. The chain's CDR3 is CASSNLRTEAFF. The CDR3 DNA reads as TGTGCCAGCAGCAACTTACGGACTGAAGCTTTCTTT.

The V call is TRBV5-5, the J call TRBJ2-3, with a possible D match to TRBD2 (6 bases). The CDR3 consists of 16 residues. Germline values: CDR1 SGHKS, CDR2 YYEKEE (reference sequence). Trimming cost V 3 bases and J 3 bases, with 17 bases left between them. The CDR3 nucleotides are TGTGCCAGCAGCTCGGGACTGCCGGAAGGGACAGATACGCAGTATTTT. It yields the protein CASSSGLPEGTDTQYF.

This clone was counted only a few times. J is TRBJ1-1 and V is TRBV7-9; D unclear. In germline, CDR1 is SEHNR, CDR2 FQNEAQ (reference sequence). Trimming stripped 6 bases from V and 11 bases from J, with 16 bases between. This CDR3 comprises 12 residues. The CDR3 DNA sequence: TGTGCCAGCAGTCTGATCAAAAAAGAGGCTTTCTTT. Translating it yields CASSLIKKEAFF.

The gene calls are TRBV27 and TRBJ1-2, with TRBD1 matching over 8 bases. This CDR3 has 12 residues. V lost 5 bases, J lost 12 bases, and 8 bases stayed unmatched. Per the germline V gene, CDR1 is MNHEY and CDR2 is SMNVEV (reference sequence). DNA of the CDR3: TGTGCCAGCAGTGCCAGGACAGGGTCACACACCTTC. This codes for CASSARTGSHTF.

The CDR3 DNA reads as TGTGCCAGCAGCCCCCCTACACCTGCTAACTATGGCTACACCTTC. Protein sequence: CASSPPTPANYGYTF. The genes are TRBV6-5 and TRBJ1-2, with no clear D. V lost 6 bases, J lost 0 bases, and 14 bases lay in between. The CDR3 contains 15 residues. CDR1 and CDR2 (germline): MNHEY, SVGAGI.

V and J are TRBV28 and TRBJ2-5; tentative D call: TRBD2 (6 bases). Trimming left V 2 bases short and J 2 bases short, with 12 bases between. In germline, CDR1 is MDHEN, CDR2 SYDVKM. The CDR3 runs to 15 residues. CDR3 region: CASSLGRGLQETQYF. CDR3 sequence (DNA): TGTGCCAGCAGTTTAGGCCGGGGACTGCAAGAGACCCAGTACTTC.

V usage is TRBV27 and J usage is TRBJ2-7; D unclear. The CDR3 contains 13 residues. In germline, CDR1 is MNHEY, CDR2 SMNVEV (reference sequence). Trimming removed 3 bases at V and 3 bases at J, with 9 bases between. Written as DNA, the CDR3 is TGTGCCAGCAGTTTTTCTCTAAACTACGAGCAGTACTTC. It translates to CASSFSLNYEQYF.

The chain recombines TRBV28 with TRBJ1-4; TRBD1 is a possible D gene (5 bases). Germline values: CDR1 MDHEN, CDR2 SYDVKM. V was clipped by 5 bases and J by 4 bases, with 14 bases between them. This CDR3 region has 15 residues. The CDR3 bases are TGTGCCAGCAGTCTCTGGGGGGACGATAATGAAAAACTGTTTTTT. Translation gives CASSLWGDDNEKLFF.

The DNA for the CDR3 is TGTGCCAGCAGCTTAGGGCCAAAGAGGGAGACCCAGTACTTC. Protein product: CASSLGPKRETQYF. The chain links TRBV7-3 to TRBJ2-5; the D is unclear. The V and J ends lost 2 bases and 5 bases respectively, with 12 bases between them. CDR1 SGHTA and CDR2 FQGTGA come from the germline V gene. CDR3 length: 14 amino acids.

V and J are TRBV5-1 and TRBJ1-5; D call uncertain. The V end was cut by 4 bases, the J end by 0 bases, with 11 bases between. The length of the CDR3 is 15 residues. CDR1 is SGHRS, CDR2 YFSETQ, per germline. As DNA, the CDR3 is TGCGCCAGCAGCCCGGTCCCCAGTAGCAATCAGCCCCAGCATTTT. It yields the protein CASSPVPSSNQPQHF.

The chain carries TRBV5-6 and TRBJ2-5; tentatively, D is TRBD1 or TRBD2 (5 bases each). The CDR3 contains 16 residues. CDR1 SGHDT and CDR2 YYEEEE come from the germline V gene. V gave up 4 bases and J gave up 5 bases, with 21 bases separating them. The CDR3 DNA is TGTGCCAGCAGCATTTGGACACCACTCCGGAGGGAGACCCAGTACTTC. It codes for CASSIWTPLRRETQYF. The variable domain in full, completed from reference TRBV5-6 and TRBJ2-5, reads DAGVTQSPTHLIKTRGQQVTLRCSPKSGHDTVSWYQQALGQGPQFIFQYYEEEERQRGNFPDRFSGHQFPNYSSELNVNALLLGDSALYLCASSIWTPLRRETQYFGPGTRLLVL.

For the CDR3, the DNA is TGTGCCAGCAGCACCCAGGACAGGGGGGACCAAGAGACCCAGTACTTC. Amino acids: CASSTQDRGDQETQYF. The V gene is TRBV3-1 (or the pseudogene TRBV3-2), the J gene TRBJ2-5; 10 bases match TRBD1. CDR1 and CDR2 from the germline V gene are LGHDT and YNNKEL (reference sequence). The CDR3 consists of 16 residues. J gave up 0 bases and V 5 bases, and 6 bases lay outside the gene matches.

The chain couples TRBV2 to TRBJ2-7; TRBD1 agrees at 9 bases. Germline assignment: CDR1 SNHLY and CDR2 FYNNEI. V trimming: 5 bases; J trimming: 2 bases; junction bases outside the gene matches: 4. This CDR3 is 14 amino acids long. In DNA, the CDR3 is TGTGCCAGCAGTAAGACAGGGGGGGCCTACGAGCAGTACTTC. As protein: CASSKTGGAYEQYF. The full variable domain, with the rest looked up from reference TRBV2 and TRBJ2-7, is EPEVTQTPSHQVTQMGQEVILRCVPISNHLYFYWYRQILGQKVEFLVSFYNNEISEKSEIFDDQFSVERPDGSNFTLKIRSTKLEDSAMYFCASSKTGGAYEQYFGPGTRLTVT.

This chain joins TRBV3-1 (or the pseudogene TRBV3-2) and TRBJ2-3, with TRBD2 matching over 12 bases. The V segment lost 3 bases and the J segment 5 bases; nucleotides outside the gene matches: 6. The germline gives CDR1 LGHDT, CDR2 YNNKEL (reference sequence). The CDR3 length is 16 residues. This CDR3 is CASSHRTSGIKDTQYF. The CDR3 nucleotides read TGTGCCAGCAGCCACAGGACTAGCGGGATAAAAGATACGCAGTATTTT.

The chain recombines TRBV30 with TRBJ2-6; 9 bases line up with TRBD1. Germline trimming cut 3 bases from V and 4 bases from J; bases unmatched to any gene: 7. CDR1 is GTSNPN, CDR2 SVGIG, per germline (reference sequence). There are 16 residues in the CDR3. CDR3 DNA: TGTGCCTGGAGCTCTGGACAGGGGACCGGGGCCAACGTCCTGACTTTC. Its protein is CAWSSGQGTGANVLTF.

The chain combines TRBV9 with TRBJ1-3; no clear D gene. Trimming shortened V by 0 bases and J by 0 bases, and 4 bases separated the two germline ends. The CDR3 spans 14 residues. Germline V gene data show CDR1 as SGDLS and CDR2 as YYNGEE. CDR3 protein: CASSVDLSGNTIYF. The CDR3 DNA follows: TGTGCCAGCAGCGTAGATCTCTCTGGAAACACCATATATTTT.

V is TRBV12-3 or TRBV12-4 and J is TRBJ2-7; no reliable D call. V was pared by 3 bases and J by 2 bases, with 5 bases between. This CDR3 region has 12 residues. CDR3 DNA: TGTGCCAGCAGTTTCGTTCCCTACGAGCAGTACTTC. This codes for CASSFVPYEQYF.

This chain connects TRBV5-1 to TRBJ2-7; tentative D call: TRBD1 (5 bases). V lost 4 bases to trimming and J lost 1 base, with 12 bases between them. The CDR3 has 14 amino acids. In germline, CDR1 is SGHRS, CDR2 YFSETQ. CDR3 DNA: TGCGCCAGCAGCCGACAGAGTACTTCCTACGAGCAGTACTTC. Protein sequence: CASSRQSTSYEQYF. The full variable domain, with the rest looked up from reference TRBV5-1 and TRBJ2-7, is KAGVTQTPRYLIKTRGQQVTLSCSPISGHRSVSWYQQTPGQGLQFLFEYFSETQRNKGNFPGRFSGRQFSNSRSEMNVSTLELGDSALYLCASSRQSTSYEQYFGPGTRLTVT.

The rearrangement joins TRBV6-5 to TRBJ1-3, with D possibly being TRBD1 (5 bases). Trimming pared 7 bases from V and 0 bases from J, leaving 13 bases between. The CDR3 runs to 15 residues. Germline lookup yields CDR1 MNHEY and CDR2 SVGAGI. This CDR3 reads CASNMGEFSGNTIYF. The CDR3 nucleotides read TGTGCCAGCAATATGGGGGAGTTCTCTGGAAACACCATATATTTT.

The chain employs TRBV9 and TRBJ2-3; 11 bases align to TRBD1. V was pared by 0 bases and J by 5 bases, with 2 bases of the junction left unmatched. The CDR3 runs to 15 residues. Germline V lookup: CDR1 SGDLS, CDR2 YYNGEE. The CDR3 DNA sequence: TGTGCCAGCAGCGTAGGGACAGGGGGCGGAGATACGCAGTATTTT. It translates to CASSVGTGGGDTQYF.

The J gene is TRBJ1-6, the V gene TRBV28; TRBD1 is a possible D gene (6 bases). Germline assignment: CDR1 MDHEN and CDR2 SYDVKM. The length of the CDR3 is 14 residues. With 2 bases removed from V and 8 bases from J, the gap between germline ends came to 10 bases. CDR3 protein: CASSLGGGDSPLHF. The CDR3, as DNA: TGTGCCAGCAGTTTAGGGGGCGGCGATTCACCCCTCCACTTT.

This clone was observed a handful of times. The chain combines TRBV6-5 with TRBJ1-2; unclear D gene. This CDR3 comprises 13 residues. V was trimmed by 7 bases and J by 7 bases, leaving 16 bases between them. CDR1 and CDR2 from the germline V gene are MNHEY and SVGAGI. CDR3 nucleotide sequence: TGTGCCAGCACGGGAGGGCCGATGGGTGGCTACACCTTC. This encodes CASTGGPMGGYTF.